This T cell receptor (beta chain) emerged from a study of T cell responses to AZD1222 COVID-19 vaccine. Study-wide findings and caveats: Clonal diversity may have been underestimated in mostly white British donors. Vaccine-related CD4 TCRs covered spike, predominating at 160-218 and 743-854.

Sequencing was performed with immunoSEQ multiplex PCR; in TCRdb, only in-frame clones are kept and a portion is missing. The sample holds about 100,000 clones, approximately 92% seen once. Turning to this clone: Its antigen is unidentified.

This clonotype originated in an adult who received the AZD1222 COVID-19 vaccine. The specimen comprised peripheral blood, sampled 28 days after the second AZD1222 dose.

The CDR3 protein is CASIGSAAEAFF. As DNA, the CDR3 is TGTGCCAGCATCGGGTCTGCCGCGGAAGCTTTCTTT. This sequence joins TRBV6-5 and TRBJ1-1; D is uncertain. From germline, CDR1 is MNHEY and CDR2 SVGAGI. The CDR3 is made up of 12 amino acids. Deletions cut 7 bases from V and 8 bases from J, with 14 bases between.